The rows below give T cell receptor beta chains drawn from one sample of a study of blood T cells in healthy people across ages. TCRdb re-derived calls from the 5' RACE reads in MiXCR, one entry per CDR3 protein. The sample has about 400,000 distinct CDR3 sequences, over 45% seen once. Sample: blood. All receptors derive from a man aged 60 to 75 in good health. Both conserved end residues are part of each CDR3. The order of the fields is clone size, J gene, D gene, V gene, CDR3 length, CDR3 protein. D genes are given only for firm matches. The listing skips clone size in some rows; elsewhere it reads once, few, many or a size class.

clone_size: .
j_call: TRBJ2-7
d_call: TRBD2
v_call: TRBV9
cdr3_length: 14
cdr3_aa: CASSVGGGGYEQYF

clone_size: few
j_call: TRBJ2-4
d_call: TRBD1
v_call: TRBV28
cdr3_length: 13
cdr3_aa: CVSTSGQGRIQYF

clone_size: .
j_call: TRBJ2-3
d_call: .
v_call: TRBV5-4
cdr3_length: 16
cdr3_aa: CASSPGATTSTDTQYF

clone_size: .
j_call: TRBJ2-1
d_call: .
v_call: TRBV7-2
cdr3_length: 16
cdr3_aa: CASSPSAMGSYNEQFF

clone_size: .
j_call: TRBJ1-4
d_call: TRBD1
v_call: TRBV7-9
cdr3_length: 17
cdr3_aa: CASSLARQGAGSEKLFF

clone_size: few
j_call: TRBJ2-7
d_call: .
v_call: TRBV21-1
cdr3_length: 14
cdr3_aa: CASSPFRGGDEQYF

clone_size: .
j_call: TRBJ2-5
d_call: .
v_call: TRBV20-1
cdr3_length: 11
cdr3_aa: CSARDGGRQYF

clone_size: .
j_call: TRBJ1-2
d_call: TRBD1
v_call: TRBV2
cdr3_length: 16
cdr3_aa: CASRIRSGQGNYGYTF

clone_size: .
j_call: TRBJ2-3
d_call: .
v_call: TRBV27
cdr3_length: 13
cdr3_aa: CASSLIYTDTQYF

clone_size: .
j_call: TRBJ2-5
d_call: TRBD1
v_call: TRBV20-1
cdr3_length: 15
cdr3_aa: CSANGWTGDPRSQYF

clone_size: few
j_call: .
d_call: TRBD2
v_call: TRBV25-1
cdr3_length: 16
cdr3_aa: CASSPGGAVRENEQYF

clone_size: few
j_call: TRBJ2-3
d_call: TRBD2
v_call: TRBV30
cdr3_length: 14
cdr3_aa: CAWSGLAGGDTQYF

clone_size: .
j_call: TRBJ2-7
d_call: TRBD1
v_call: TRBV18
cdr3_length: 14
cdr3_aa: CASSPTGAEDEQYF

clone_size: few
j_call: TRBJ2-1
d_call: .
v_call: TRBV20-1
cdr3_length: 13
cdr3_aa: CSARGGSYNEQFF

clone_size: few
j_call: TRBJ2-1
d_call: TRBD2
v_call: TRBV7-9
cdr3_length: 15
cdr3_aa: CASSLLSGRSSEQFF

clone_size: .
j_call: TRBJ2-7
d_call: TRBD2
v_call: TRBV20-1
cdr3_length: 13
cdr3_aa: CSAEGTTDGEQYF

clone_size: .
j_call: TRBJ2-1
d_call: .
v_call: TRBV20-1
cdr3_length: 16
cdr3_aa: CSARDPGVRSNNEQFF